Listed below are T cell receptor beta chains from one sample, sequenced in a study of cytomegalovirus exposure and HLA in healthy donors. TCRdb's table, derived via immunoSEQ multiplex PCR, lists solely in-frame clones and lacks some. The data show about 110,000 clones, roughly 84% seen once. The sequenced material came from PBMCs. These receptor sequences come from a woman under 30 in good health and CMV-seronegative. Both conserved end residues are part of each CDR3.

j_gene: TRBJ1-2
v_gene: TRBV25-1
CDR3aa: CASSVGQVAHNYGYTF

j_gene: TRBJ1-5
v_gene: TRBV27
CDR3aa: CASSSAGVQGLLNQPQHF

j_gene: TRBJ1-4
v_gene: TRBV25-1
CDR3aa: CASSEREGLFF

j_gene: TRBJ1-1
v_gene: TRBV11-2
CDR3aa: CASSLQVRNTEAFF

j_gene: TRBJ1-6
v_gene: TRBV2
CDR3aa: CASDKTSYNSPLHF

j_gene: TRBJ1-2
v_gene: TRBV29-1
CDR3aa: CSVEGDRGYGYTF

j_gene: TRBJ2-5
v_gene: TRBV14
CDR3aa: CASSKNEAQYF

j_gene: TRBJ2-7
v_gene: TRBV2
CDR3aa: CASQGIYEQYF

j_gene: TRBJ2-7
v_gene: TRBV13
CDR3aa: CASSSVGRGVHEQYF

j_gene: TRBJ2-7
v_gene: TRBV9
CDR3aa: CASSDEPGLAAYEQYF

j_gene: TRBJ1-1
v_gene: TRBV9
CDR3aa: CASSAQGDSYPNEKAFF

j_gene: TRBJ2-1
v_gene: TRBV5-1
CDR3aa: CASSSLQSSYNEQFF

j_gene: TRBJ1-2
v_gene: TRBV7-6
CDR3aa: CASSFQGAVGYTF

j_gene: TRBJ1-1
v_gene: TRBV25-1
CDR3aa: CASKPSGTEAFF

j_gene: TRBJ2-1
v_gene: TRBV15
CDR3aa: CATSSPLGRGGRNEQFF

j_gene: TRBJ1-2
v_gene: TRBV13
CDR3aa: CASSLVPGGTYGYTF

j_gene: TRBJ2-1
v_gene: TRBV5-6
CDR3aa: CASSLYATADYNEQFF

j_gene: TRBJ1-2
v_gene: TRBV7-9
CDR3aa: CASSRIDRPGDYGYTF

j_gene: TRBJ1-1
v_gene: TRBV5-6
CDR3aa: CASSLGGTGLTEAFF

j_gene: TRBJ1-4
v_gene: TRBV5-1
CDR3aa: CASSLGTGASTNEKLFF

j_gene: TRBJ2-1
v_gene: TRBV9
CDR3aa: CASSVGGTGVREQFF

j_gene: TRBJ2-7
v_gene: TRBV7-9
CDR3aa: CASSSWDRVGDEQYF

j_gene: TRBJ1-2
v_gene: TRBV7-8
CDR3aa: CASSSRDTYYGYTF